These 31 T cell receptor beta chains originate from one sample sequenced in a study of CD4 T cells in relation to SARS-CoV-2 and coronaviruses. Only in-frame clones appear in the TCRdb table, and some are missing; sequencing was by immunoSEQ multiplex PCR. The sample yields around 56,000 clones, more than 80% seen once. The unexposed donors gave CD4+ T cells in about 2010-2019, prior to COVID-19. What was sequenced was memory CD4+ T cells from PBMCs. Source of these receptors: a human donor in good health.

This clone was observed once. J is TRBJ2-3 and V is TRBV5-1; TRBD2 agrees at 9 bases. CDR3 length: 17 amino acids. V was pared by 1 base and J by 4 bases, with 10 bases of the junction left unmatched. Per germline, CDR1 SGHRS and CDR2 YFSETQ. The CDR3 reads CASSLPLGGRAADTQYF. Here the CDR3 DNA reads TGCGCCAGCAGCTTGCCCCTGGGCGGGAGGGCCGCAGATACGCAGTATTTT.

The CDR3 DNA follows: TGTGCCAGCAGCCAAGTTGGAGGGCATCAAGAGACCCAGTACTTC. Translated: CASSQVGGHQETQYF. The chain joins TRBV3-1 (or the pseudogene TRBV3-2) to TRBJ2-5; D is possibly TRBD2 (6 bases). Trimming removed 1 base from V and 2 bases from J, with 11 bases in between. Germline V gene data show CDR1 as LGHDT and CDR2 as YNNKEL (reference sequence). The CDR3 length is 15 residues.

The rearrangement joins TRBV6-5 to TRBJ2-7; 7 positions match TRBD2. The CDR3 extends over 14 amino acids. The trim removed 4 bases at V and 3 bases at J, leaving 6 bases unmatched. CDR1 and CDR2 from the germline V gene are MNHEY and SVGAGI. CDR3 residues: CASSFGGSFYEQYF. CDR3 nucleotides: TGTGCCAGCAGTTTCGGCGGGAGCTTCTACGAGCAGTACTTC.

This clone turned up a few times. The rearrangement joins TRBV7-3 to TRBJ2-7; D is perhaps TRBD1 or TRBD2 (6 bases each). V gave up 6 bases and J gave up 8 bases, with 20 bases separating them. This CDR3 is built from 14 residues. The V gene's germline CDR1 is SGHTA and CDR2 FQGTGA. CDR3 in amino acids: CASSKPNTGGQQYF. CDR3 nucleotide sequence: TGTGCCAGCAGTAAACCAAATACCGGGGGCCAGCAGTACTTC.

The chain uses TRBV5-8 and TRBJ2-3; 11 bases fit TRBD2. CDR1 is SGHTS, CDR2 YDEGEE, per germline. V shed 4 bases and J 0 bases; nucleotides not matched to a gene: 7. The CDR3 totals 17 residues. The CDR3 DNA sequence: TGTGCCAGCAGCGATAAAAGGACTAGCGGGAGCACAGATACGCAGTATTTT. This encodes CASSDKRTSGSTDTQYF.

The rearrangement joins TRBV21-1 to TRBJ2-3. TRBV21-1 has pseudogene status. The CDR3 totals 14 residues. The CDR3 protein is CASSKPQSSDTQYF. The CDR3 nucleotides read TGTGCCAGCAGCAAACCCCAATCCTCTGATACGCAGTATTTT.

The chain joins TRBV10-1 to TRBJ2-7; D is undetermined. CDR1 is WNHNN and CDR2 is SYGVQD in the germline V gene (reference sequence). Trimming stripped 4 bases from V and 0 bases from J, with 10 bases between. The CDR3 loop spans 14 amino acids. The CDR3 nucleotides are TGCGCCAGCAGTGTAGATCCAAACTCCTACGAGCAGTACTTC. As protein: CASSVDPNSYEQYF.

The rearrangement joins TRBV28 to TRBJ2-2; D is ambiguous. V was shortened by 3 bases and J by 6 bases, with 11 bases between the two germline ends. This CDR3 has 14 amino acids. The germline V gene has CDR1 MDHEN and CDR2 SYDVKM. DNA for the CDR3: TGTGCCAGCAGTTTCCCTGGGAAGCCCGGGGAGCTGTTTTTT. Its protein product is CASSFPGKPGELFF.

The chain is built from TRBV14 and TRBJ2-1, with 12 bases identical to TRBD2. The germline CDR1 and CDR2 sequences are SGHDN and FVKESK. The V and J ends lost 4 bases and 5 bases, in that order; junction bases with no gene match: 9. There are 17 residues in the CDR3. In nucleotides, the CDR3 is TGTGCCAGCAGCCTGAGAATGGGACTAGCGGGCGACAATGAGCAGTTCTTC. This encodes CASSLRMGLAGDNEQFF.

J is TRBJ1-1 and V is TRBV5-1; 7 bases map to TRBD1. Germline V gives CDR1 SGHRS, CDR2 YFSETQ. The V segment lost 0 bases and the J segment 4 bases; nucleotides outside the gene matches: 12. The CDR3 contains 17 residues. This chain's CDR3 is CASSLVGSSRGGTEAFF. In DNA, the CDR3 is TGCGCCAGCAGCTTGGTAGGGTCGAGCAGGGGGGGCACTGAAGCTTTCTTT. Full variable domain (remainder filled in from reference TRBV5-1 and TRBJ1-1): KAGVTQTPRYLIKTRGQQVTLSCSPISGHRSVSWYQQTPGQGLQFLFEYFSETQRNKGNFPGRFSGRQFSNSRSEMNVSTLELGDSALYLCASSLVGSSRGGTEAFFGQGTRLTVV.

The chain combines TRBV6-5 with TRBJ2-7; D possibly corresponds to TRBD2 (6 bases). The CDR3 has 13 amino acids. Germline V gene sequence: CDR1 MNHEY, CDR2 SVGAGI. Trimming stripped 6 bases from V and 3 bases from J, with 12 bases between. The CDR3 DNA sequence: TGTGCCAGCAGCGCGGGATCCCACTACGAGCAGTACTTC. Translation: CASSAGSHYEQYF.

V is TRBV7-9 and J is TRBJ2-7, with D perhaps TRBD1 (6 bases). The germline CDR1 and CDR2 sequences are SEHNR and FQNEAQ (reference sequence). The CDR3 length is 14 residues. V lost 1 base and J 7 bases, leaving 14 bases between the germline ends. CDR3 bases: TGTGCCAGCAGCTTAGAGACAGGCGGCAGGGAGCAGTACTTC. Its protein is CASSLETGGREQYF.

This rearrangement joins TRBV11-3 to TRBJ2-2, with D tentatively TRBD1 (6 bases). Per germline, CDR1 SGHNT and CDR2 YENEEA. The CDR3 sequence is 13 residues long. The V end was cut by 5 bases, the J end by 6 bases, with 10 bases between. The CDR3 spells CASSRGQPGELFF. The CDR3 coding sequence is TGTGCCAGCAGCCGTGGACAGCCCGGGGAGCTGTTTTTT.

The chain carries TRBV27 and TRBJ2-5; D possibly corresponds to TRBD1 (6 bases). Germline CDR1 reads MNHEY; CDR2 reads SMNVEV (reference sequence). The CDR3 has 14 residues. Deletions cut 6 bases from V and 1 base from J, with 12 bases between. CDR3 bases: TGTGCCAGCAGGCCACACAGGGCCCAAGAGACCCAGTACTTC. It yields the protein CASRPHRAQETQYF.

The chain has TRBV15 and TRBJ1-1, with unresolved D. CDR1 and CDR2 (germline): LNHNV, YYDKDF (reference sequence). The CDR3 covers 14 residues. V lost 0 bases and J 8 bases, leaving 13 bases between the germline ends. Written as DNA, the CDR3 is TGTGCCACCAGCAGAGATTGGTACAGTGGCGAAGCTTTCTTT. Translated: CATSRDWYSGEAFF.

The rearrangement links TRBV14 to TRBJ1-1; 7 bases map to TRBD1. Germline CDR1 and CDR2: SGHDN and FVKESK. The CDR3 consists of 15 residues. V shed 6 bases and J 4 bases; nucleotides not matched to a gene: 11. The CDR3 loop reads CASSWRGRGGTEAFF. The CDR3 coding sequence is TGTGCCAGCAGTTGGAGGGGGCGAGGAGGCACTGAAGCTTTCTTT.

The CDR3 DNA reads as TGTGCCAGCAGCCCCCAAGACAGGGCTAATGAGCAGTTCTTC. It is translated as CASSPQDRANEQFF. The rearrangement joins TRBV11-3 to TRBJ2-1, with 7 bases fitting TRBD1. V was pared by 5 bases and J by 7 bases, with 8 bases of the junction left unmatched. The germline V gene encodes CDR1 SGHNT and CDR2 YENEEA. The CDR3 is 14 residues long.

This CDR3 reads CASSIPGVYNSPLHF. CDR3 in DNA: TGTGCCAGTAGTATACCAGGAGTTTATAATTCACCCCTCCACTTT. V and J are TRBV19 and TRBJ1-6; D not certain. The CDR3 covers 15 residues. V shed 2 bases and J shed 4 bases, with 9 bases lying between them. Germline V gene data show CDR1 as LNHDA and CDR2 as SQIVND (reference sequence). Combining the CDR3 with reference TRBV19 and TRBJ1-6 gives the whole variable domain DGGITQSPKYLFRKEGQNVTLSCEQNLNHDAMYWYRQDPGQGLRLIYYSQIVNDFQKGDIAEGYSVSREKKESFPLTVTSAQKNPTAFYLCASSIPGVYNSPLHFGNGTRLTVT.

V and J are TRBV9 and TRBJ1-3; tentative D call: TRBD1 (6 bases). The germline gives CDR1 SGDLS, CDR2 YYNGEE. The CDR3 contains 15 residues. The V and J ends lost 2 bases and 0 bases respectively, with 9 bases between them. The CDR3 region is CASSVSDSSGNTIYF. In nucleotides, the CDR3 is TGTGCCAGCAGCGTGTCGGACAGCTCTGGAAACACCATATATTTT.

This chain connects TRBV3-1 (or the pseudogene TRBV3-2) to TRBJ1-6; tentative D call: TRBD1 (5 bases). V was cut by 2 bases and J by 12 bases, with 8 bases left in between. The CDR3 sequence is 12 residues long. CDR1 and CDR2 (germline): LGHDT, YNNKEL (reference sequence). The CDR3 DNA follows: TGTGCCAGCAGCCAACCGGGACTACCCCTCCACTTT. It translates to CASSQPGLPLHF.

Only one count was recorded for this clone. V is TRBV5-1 and J is TRBJ1-3; 8 nucleotides line up with TRBD1. V lost 4 bases, J lost 0 bases, and 9 bases stayed unmatched. In germline, CDR1 is SGHRS, CDR2 YFSETQ. The CDR3 spans 17 residues. Here the CDR3 DNA reads TGCGCCAGCAGCGCCGGGACAGGCGTAAGCTCTGGAAACACCATATATTTT. This gives the protein CASSAGTGVSSGNTIYF.

This clone was seen only a few times. V usage is TRBV4-2 and J usage is TRBJ2-7; 8 positions match TRBD1. Germline loops: CDR1 LGHNA, CDR2 YNFKEQ. This CDR3 is built from 12 residues. The V and J ends lost 4 bases and 6 bases, in that order; junction bases with no gene match: 2. The CDR3 protein is CASSPDRVEQYF. The CDR3 DNA sequence: TGTGCCAGCAGCCCGGACAGGGTCGAGCAGTACTTC.

This sequence joins TRBV28 and TRBJ2-6, with 10 bases identical to TRBD1. Trimming cost V 1 base and J 2 bases; bases outside gene matches: 5. Per the germline V gene, CDR1 is MDHEN and CDR2 is SYDVKM. The CDR3 has 18 amino acids. CDR3 DNA sequence: TGTGCCAGCAGTTTATCCGGGACAGGGGCTACTGGGGCCAACGTCCTGACTTTC. Translation: CASSLSGTGATGANVLTF. The full variable domain, rest sourced from reference TRBV28 and TRBJ2-6, is DVKVTQSSRYLVKRTGEKVFLECVQDMDHENMFWYRQDPGLGLRLIYFSYDVKMKEKGDIPEGYSVSREKKERFSLILESASTNQTSMYLCASSLSGTGATGANVLTFGAGSRLTVL.

The V call is TRBV28, the J call TRBJ2-7; D unclear. The germline CDR1 and CDR2 sequences are MDHEN and SYDVKM. The V end lost 6 bases, the J end lost 7 bases, and 13 bases lay between the germline ends. The CDR3 contains 12 residues. CDR3 DNA sequence: TGTGCCAGCAGCACCCCTATCAAAGAGCAGTACTTC. It translates to CASSTPIKEQYF.

The chain recombines TRBV7-2 with TRBJ2-7; 9 positions agree with TRBD2. The CDR3 loop spans 13 amino acids. Germline trimming cut 5 bases from V and 7 bases from J; bases unmatched to any gene: 6. Germline V gene sequence: CDR1 SGHTA, CDR2 FQGNSA. The CDR3 nucleotides read TGTGCCAGCAGCCGTAGCGGGAGTGATGAGCAGTACTTC. Its translation is CASSRSGSDEQYF.

J is TRBJ1-6 and V is TRBV28; weak D call: TRBD1 (6 bases). V shed 8 bases and J shed 6 bases, with 11 bases lying between them. The CDR3 spans 13 residues. From germline, CDR1 is MDHEN and CDR2 SYDVKM. As DNA, the CDR3 is TGTGCCAGCCTTCAGGGGTCTAATTCACCCCTCCACTTT. Translating gives CASLQGSNSPLHF.

The chain is built from TRBV30 and TRBJ1-2, with a weak D call TRBD1 (5 bases). Looked up from germline, CDR1 is GTSNPN and CDR2 is SVGIG (reference sequence). Trimming removed 0 bases from V and 8 bases from J, with 13 bases in between. This CDR3 contains 13 residues. This CDR3 reads CAWSVSGLQGYTF. As DNA, the CDR3 is TGTGCCTGGAGTGTATCGGGGCTCCAGGGCTACACCTTC.

This clone was detected once. The rearrangement uses TRBV24-1 and TRBJ2-1; TRBD2 aligns across 10 bases. Germline values: CDR1 KGHDR, CDR2 SFDVKD. The CDR3 sequence is 13 residues long. V was pared by 3 bases and J by 10 bases, with 2 bases of the junction left unmatched. CDR3 sequence reads: CATSDISGREQFF. In nucleotides, the CDR3 is TGTGCCACCAGTGATATTAGCGGGAGGGAGCAGTTCTTC.

This clone was seen only a few times. The gene calls are TRBV19 and TRBJ2-1; 10 nucleotides match TRBD2. The CDR3 is made up of 16 amino acids. J was trimmed by 10 bases and V by 5 bases; bases with no gene match: 14. Germline CDR1 LNHDA, CDR2 SQIVND (reference sequence). In DNA form, the CDR3 reads TGTGCCAGTAGTGACGAGGCTAGCGGGAGTTTGGACGAGCAGTTCTTC. Its translation: CASSDEASGSLDEQFF.

The chain is built from TRBV11-2 and TRBJ1-1, with TRBD1 matching 7 bases. Per the germline V gene, CDR1 is SGHAT and CDR2 is FQNNGV. The CDR3 has 15 residues. V shed 5 bases and J 3 bases; nucleotides not matched to a gene: 9. This CDR3 reads CASSRGQRRYTEAFF. The CDR3, as DNA: TGTGCCAGCAGCCGGGGACAGAGACGATACACTGAAGCTTTCTTT. Variable domain in full (rest from reference TRBV11-2 and TRBJ1-1): EAGVAQSPRYKIIEKRQSVAFWCNPISGHATLYWYQQILGQGPKLLIQFQNNGVVDDSQLPKDRFSAERLKGVDSTLKIQPAKLEDSAVYLCASSRGQRRYTEAFFGQGTRLTVV.

The chain is built from TRBV21-1 and TRBJ2-1; no DNA check was done on the table's D call, TRBD2. TRBV21-1 is tagged as a pseudogene. The CDR3 is made up of 13 amino acids. In DNA form, the CDR3 reads TGTGCCAGCAGCATACTAGCGGGCAATGAGCAGTTCTTC. Its translation is CASSILAGNEQFF.